A few counts support the clone carrying this T cell receptor beta chain. Antigen: not known. The germline V gene has CDR1 MNHEY and CDR2 SVGAGI. This CDR3 contains 13 residues. V dropped 3 bases and J dropped 5 bases, with 10 bases sitting between them. Via MiXCR, TCRdb re-called the reads, giving one row per CDR3 protein. The sample shows 510,000 or so distinct CDR3 sequences, around a quarter of them seen only once. This entry belongs to a study of T cell repertoires in cytomegalovirus infection. Study-level background: It was the public TCR beta signatures that indicated both CMV infection and matching HLA type.

Study outcomes and limitations: Frequencies of public TCR beta families were cumulated, and this identified carriers of CMV plus the relevant HLA.

Sequenced input: PBMCs. The clonotype originates from a human donor in good health (CMV status not recorded). Some clones in this sample may be carry-over from other donors' samples. The chain is built from TRBV6-5 and TRBJ1-2; maybe TRBD1 (5 bases). The CDR3 protein is CASSYSTEYGYTF. The CDR3 bases are TGTGCCAGCAGTTATTCGACAGAGTATGGCTACACCTTC.